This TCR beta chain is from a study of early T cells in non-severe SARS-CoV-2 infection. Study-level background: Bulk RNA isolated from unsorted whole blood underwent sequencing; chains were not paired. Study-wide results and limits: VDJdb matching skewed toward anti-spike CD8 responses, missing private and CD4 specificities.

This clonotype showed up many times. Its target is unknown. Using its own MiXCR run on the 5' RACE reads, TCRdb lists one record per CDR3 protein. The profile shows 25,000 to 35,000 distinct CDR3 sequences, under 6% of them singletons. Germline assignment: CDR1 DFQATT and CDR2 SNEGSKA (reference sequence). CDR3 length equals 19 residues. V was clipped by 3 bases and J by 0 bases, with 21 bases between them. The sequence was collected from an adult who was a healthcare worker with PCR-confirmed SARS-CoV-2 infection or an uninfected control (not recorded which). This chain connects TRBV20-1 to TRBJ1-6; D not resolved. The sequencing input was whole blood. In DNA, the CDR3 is TGCAGTGCTAGCCTCCGAGGGAAGATTTCGAGCTCCTATAATTCACCCCTCCACTTT. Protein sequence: CSASLRGKISSSYNSPLHF.